This record concerns one T cell receptor beta chain sequence. CDR1 and CDR2 from the germline V gene are SGHTA and FQGTGA. V was clipped by 5 bases and J by 4 bases; unmatched bases: 11. The CDR3 sequence is 15 residues long. Beta-chain TCR CDR3 regions were amplified from RNA transcripts. RT-PCR in the first round used HTBI primers; a second-round multiplex PCR followed. TCRdb re-called the multiplex PCR reads through MiXCR, storing one row per CDR3 protein. In the table there are some 250,000 distinct CDR3 sequences, less than 55% of which are singletons. The data originate from a study of Graves' ophthalmopathy and Graves' hyperthyroidism. Symptoms, serum thyroxine and TRAb, thyroid ultrasound, and orbital computed tomography formed the diagnostic basis. The starting material, more than 8.5 ml of fresh peripheral blood, provided the PBMCs.

Sequences were obtained from peripheral blood. The receptor's source is an adult man with Graves' ophthalmopathy. This chain links TRBV7-3 with TRBJ2-7; 7 nucleotides line up with TRBD1. The CDR3 here is CASSLGPGQQYEQYF. The CDR3 nucleotides read TGTGCCAGCAGCCTCGGGCCGGGACAGCAGTACGAGCAGTACTTC.